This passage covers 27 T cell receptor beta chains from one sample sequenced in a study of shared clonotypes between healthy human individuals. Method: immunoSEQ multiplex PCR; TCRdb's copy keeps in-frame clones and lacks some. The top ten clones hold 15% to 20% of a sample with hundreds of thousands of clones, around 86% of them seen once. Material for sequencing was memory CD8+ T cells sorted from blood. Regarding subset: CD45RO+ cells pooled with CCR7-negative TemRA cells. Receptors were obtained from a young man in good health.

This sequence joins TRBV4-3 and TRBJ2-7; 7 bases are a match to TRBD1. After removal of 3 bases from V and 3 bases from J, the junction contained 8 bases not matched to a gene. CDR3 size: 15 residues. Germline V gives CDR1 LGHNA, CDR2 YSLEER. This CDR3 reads CASSQGQFAGYEQYF. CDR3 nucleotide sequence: TGCGCCAGCAGCCAGGGACAGTTTGCTGGCTACGAGCAGTACTTC.

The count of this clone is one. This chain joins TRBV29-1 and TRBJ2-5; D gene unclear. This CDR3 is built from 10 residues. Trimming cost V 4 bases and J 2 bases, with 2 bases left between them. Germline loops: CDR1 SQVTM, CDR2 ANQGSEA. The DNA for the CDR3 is TGCAGCGTTGCGCAAGAGACCCAGTACTTC. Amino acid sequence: CSVAQETQYF.

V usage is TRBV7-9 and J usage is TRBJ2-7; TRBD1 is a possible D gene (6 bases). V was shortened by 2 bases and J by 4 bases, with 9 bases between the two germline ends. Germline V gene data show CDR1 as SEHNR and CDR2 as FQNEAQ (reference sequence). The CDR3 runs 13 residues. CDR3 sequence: CASSLKTGYEQYF. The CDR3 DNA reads TGTGCCAGCAGCTTAAAAACAGGGTACGAGCAGTACTTC.

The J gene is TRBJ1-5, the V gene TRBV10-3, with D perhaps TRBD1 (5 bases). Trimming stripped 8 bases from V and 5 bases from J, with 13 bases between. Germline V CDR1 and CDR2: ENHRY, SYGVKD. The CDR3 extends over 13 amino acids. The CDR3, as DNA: TGTGCCATCGGGGGAGCCGGGGATCAGCCCCAGCATTTT. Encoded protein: CAIGGAGDQPQHF.

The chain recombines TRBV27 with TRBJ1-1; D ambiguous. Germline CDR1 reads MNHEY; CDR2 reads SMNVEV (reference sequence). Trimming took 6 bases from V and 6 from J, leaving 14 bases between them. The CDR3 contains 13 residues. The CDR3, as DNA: TGTGCCAGCAGCAGCTCCAGGTTGGCTGAAGCTTTCTTT. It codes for CASSSSRLAEAFF.

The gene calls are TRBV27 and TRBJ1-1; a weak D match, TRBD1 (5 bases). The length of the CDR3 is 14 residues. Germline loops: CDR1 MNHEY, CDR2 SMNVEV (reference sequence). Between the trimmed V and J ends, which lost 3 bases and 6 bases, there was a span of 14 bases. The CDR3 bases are TGTGCCAGCAGTTTCTCCCGACAGAGGTCTGAAGCTTTCTTT. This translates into CASSFSRQRSEAFF.

DNA of the CDR3: TGTGCCTGGAGTGTACTCTATTTGGGTGGCTACACCTTC. Amino acids: CAWSVLYLGGYTF. J is TRBJ1-2 and V is TRBV30; D call uncertain. Germline values: CDR1 GTSNPN, CDR2 SVGIG (reference sequence). Between the trimmed V and J ends, which lost 0 bases and 7 bases, there was a span of 12 bases. This CDR3 is 13 amino acids long.

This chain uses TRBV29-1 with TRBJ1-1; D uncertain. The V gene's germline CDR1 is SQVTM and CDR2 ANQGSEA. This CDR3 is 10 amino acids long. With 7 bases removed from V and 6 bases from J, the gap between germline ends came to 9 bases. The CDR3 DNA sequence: TGCAGCGCTACGGACCCTGAAGCTTTCTTT. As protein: CSATDPEAFF.

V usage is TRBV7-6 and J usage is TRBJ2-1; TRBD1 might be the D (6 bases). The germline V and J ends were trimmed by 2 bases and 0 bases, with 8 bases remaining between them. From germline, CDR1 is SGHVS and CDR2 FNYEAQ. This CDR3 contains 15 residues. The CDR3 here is CASSLSQGSYNEQFF. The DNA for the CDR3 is TGTGCCAGCAGCTTATCACAGGGCTCCTACAATGAGCAGTTCTTC.

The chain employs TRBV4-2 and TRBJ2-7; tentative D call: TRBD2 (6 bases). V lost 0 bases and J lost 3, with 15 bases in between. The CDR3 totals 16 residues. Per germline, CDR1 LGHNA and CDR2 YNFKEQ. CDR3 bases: TGTGCCAGCAGCCAAGATTACACGGGCGGGGTCTACGAGCAGTACTTC. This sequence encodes CASSQDYTGGVYEQYF.

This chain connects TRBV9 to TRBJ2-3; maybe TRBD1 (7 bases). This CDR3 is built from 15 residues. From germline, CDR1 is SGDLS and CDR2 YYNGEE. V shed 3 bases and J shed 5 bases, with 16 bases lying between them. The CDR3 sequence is CASSEEGAPKDTQYF. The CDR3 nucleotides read TGTGCCAGCAGCGAGGAGGGGGCCCCTAAAGATACGCAGTATTTT.

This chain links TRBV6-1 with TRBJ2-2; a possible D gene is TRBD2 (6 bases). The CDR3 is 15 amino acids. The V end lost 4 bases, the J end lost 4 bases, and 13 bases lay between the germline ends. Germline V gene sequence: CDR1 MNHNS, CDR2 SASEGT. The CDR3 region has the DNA TGTGCCAGCAGTGCATCCCAGGGAGGCACCGGGGAGCTGTTTTTT. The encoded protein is CASSASQGGTGELFF.

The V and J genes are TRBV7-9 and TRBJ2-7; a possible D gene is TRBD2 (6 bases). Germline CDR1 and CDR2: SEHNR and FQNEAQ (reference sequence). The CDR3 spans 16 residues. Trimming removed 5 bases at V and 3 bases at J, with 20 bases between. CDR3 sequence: CASSPRGGRPFYEQYF. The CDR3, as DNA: TGTGCCAGCAGCCCCCGGGGAGGCAGACCTTTCTACGAGCAGTACTTC.

This CDR3 reads CASSLVLYRRNYGYTF. CDR3 coding DNA: TGCGCCAGCAGCTTGGTGCTGTACAGGAGAAACTATGGCTACACCTTC. V usage is TRBV5-1 and J usage is TRBJ1-2; a weak D match, TRBD1 (5 bases). Germline CDR1 and CDR2: SGHRS and YFSETQ. The CDR3 is made up of 16 amino acids. V was clipped by 0 bases and J by 2 bases, with 14 bases between them.

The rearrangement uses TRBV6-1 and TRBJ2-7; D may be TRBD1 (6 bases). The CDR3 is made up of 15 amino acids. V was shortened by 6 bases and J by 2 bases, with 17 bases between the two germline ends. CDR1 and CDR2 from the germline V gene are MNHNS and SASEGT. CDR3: CASSSGTPAAYEQYF. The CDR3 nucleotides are TGTGCCAGCAGCTCCGGGACACCCGCAGCCTACGAGCAGTACTTC.

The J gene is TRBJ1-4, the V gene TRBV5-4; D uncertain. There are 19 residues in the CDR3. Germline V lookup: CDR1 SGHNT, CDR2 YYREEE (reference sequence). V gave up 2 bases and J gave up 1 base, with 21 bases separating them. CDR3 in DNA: TGTGCCAGCAGCTTAGGTCCCCCGGCCAAAGCACGAACTAATGAAAAACTGTTTTTT. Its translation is CASSLGPPAKARTNEKLFF.

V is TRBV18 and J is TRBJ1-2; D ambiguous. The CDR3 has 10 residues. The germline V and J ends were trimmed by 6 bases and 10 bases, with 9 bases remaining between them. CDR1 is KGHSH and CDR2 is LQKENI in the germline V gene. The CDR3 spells CASSGKDYTF. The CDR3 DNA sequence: TGTGCCAGCTCGGGGAAGGACTACACCTTC.

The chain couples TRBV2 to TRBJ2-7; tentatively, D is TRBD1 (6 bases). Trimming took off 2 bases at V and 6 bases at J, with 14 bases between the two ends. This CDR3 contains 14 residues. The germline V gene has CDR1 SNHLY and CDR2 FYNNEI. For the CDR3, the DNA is TGTGCCAGCAGTGAAATCGCAGGGGTGAGCGAGCAGTACTTC. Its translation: CASSEIAGVSEQYF.

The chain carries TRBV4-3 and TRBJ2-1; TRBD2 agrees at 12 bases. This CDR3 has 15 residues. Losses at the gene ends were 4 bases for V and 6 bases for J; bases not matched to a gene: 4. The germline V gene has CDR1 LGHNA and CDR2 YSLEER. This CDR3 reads CASSLLAGGFNEQFF. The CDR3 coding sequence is TGCGCCAGCAGCCTACTAGCGGGAGGCTTCAATGAGCAGTTCTTC.

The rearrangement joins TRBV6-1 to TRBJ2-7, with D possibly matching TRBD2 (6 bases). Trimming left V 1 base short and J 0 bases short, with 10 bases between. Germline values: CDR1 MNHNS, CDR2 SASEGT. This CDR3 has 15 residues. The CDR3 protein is CASSEDASASYEQYF. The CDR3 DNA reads TGTGCCAGCAGTGAAGATGCTAGCGCCTCCTACGAGCAGTACTTC.

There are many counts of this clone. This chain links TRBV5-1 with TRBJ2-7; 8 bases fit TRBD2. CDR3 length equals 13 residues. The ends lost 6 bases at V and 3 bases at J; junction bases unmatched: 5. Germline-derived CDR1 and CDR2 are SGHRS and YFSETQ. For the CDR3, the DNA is TGCGCCAGCAAAGTGAGCGGGAGCTACGAGCAGTACTTC. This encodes CASKVSGSYEQYF.

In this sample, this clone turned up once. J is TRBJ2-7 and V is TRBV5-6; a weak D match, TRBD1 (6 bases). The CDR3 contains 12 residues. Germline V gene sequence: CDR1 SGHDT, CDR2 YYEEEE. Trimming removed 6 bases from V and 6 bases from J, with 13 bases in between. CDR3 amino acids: CASTVQGFEQYF. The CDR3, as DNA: TGTGCCAGCACCGTACAGGGATTCGAGCAGTACTTC.

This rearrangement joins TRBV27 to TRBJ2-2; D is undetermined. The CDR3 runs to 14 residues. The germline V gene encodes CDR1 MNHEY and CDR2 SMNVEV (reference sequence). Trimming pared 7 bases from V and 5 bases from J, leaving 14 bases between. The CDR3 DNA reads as TGTGCCAGCACTATTGGGTGGCCAACCGGGGAGCTGTTTTTT. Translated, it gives CASTIGWPTGELFF.

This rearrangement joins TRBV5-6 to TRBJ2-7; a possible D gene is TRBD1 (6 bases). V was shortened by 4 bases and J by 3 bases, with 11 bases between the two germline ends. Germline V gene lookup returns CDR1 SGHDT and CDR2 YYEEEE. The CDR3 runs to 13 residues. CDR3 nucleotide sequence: TGTGCCAGCAGCCCCTCAGGGGACTACGAGCAGTACTTC. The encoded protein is CASSPSGDYEQYF.

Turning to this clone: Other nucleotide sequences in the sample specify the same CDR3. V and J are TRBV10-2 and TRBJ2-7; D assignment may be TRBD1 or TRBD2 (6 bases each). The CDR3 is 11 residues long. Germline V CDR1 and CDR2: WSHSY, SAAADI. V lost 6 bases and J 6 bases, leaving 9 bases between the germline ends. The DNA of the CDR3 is TGCGCCAGCAGCGAGGGGGGCGAGCAGTACTTC. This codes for CASSEGGEQYF.

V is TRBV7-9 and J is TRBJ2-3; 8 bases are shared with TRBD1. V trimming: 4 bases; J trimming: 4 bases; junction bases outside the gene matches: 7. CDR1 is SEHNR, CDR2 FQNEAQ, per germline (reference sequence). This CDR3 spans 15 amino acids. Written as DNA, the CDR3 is TGTGCCAGCAGCTCCGGACCACAGGGGGCAGATACGCAGTATTTT. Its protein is CASSSGPQGADTQYF.

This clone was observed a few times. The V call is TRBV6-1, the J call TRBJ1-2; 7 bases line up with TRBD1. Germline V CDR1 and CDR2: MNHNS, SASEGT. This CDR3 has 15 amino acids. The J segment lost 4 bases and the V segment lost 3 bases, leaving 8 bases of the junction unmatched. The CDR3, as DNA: TGTGCCAGCAGTGACCACGACAGGGAAATCTATGGCTACACCTTC. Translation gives CASSDHDREIYGYTF.